The present entry profiles one T cell receptor (beta chain) with its context. The data belong to a study of shared clonotypes between healthy human individuals. Germline CDR1 reads WSHSY; CDR2 reads SAAADI. V shed 3 bases and J shed 3 bases, with 10 bases lying between them. CDR3 length: 14 residues. The protocol was immunoSEQ multiplex PCR, while the TCRdb copy is restricted to in-frame clones and leaves out a portion. The data show roughly 660,000 clones, about nine tenths seen once. The sequence was obtained from a man aged 18-30 years in good health. Some clones in this sample may be carry-over from other donors' samples. The sample taken for sequencing was memory CD8+ T cells from PBMCs. The subset: CD45RO+ cells pooled with CCR7-negative TemRA cells. This chain uses TRBV10-2 with TRBJ2-3; D may be TRBD1 (6 bases). The CDR3 here is CASSDGQMTDTQYF. CDR3 nucleotides: TGCGCCAGCAGTGACGGACAGATGACAGATACGCAGTATTTT.